This T cell receptor (beta chain) was recovered during a study of breast tumors, draining lymph nodes, adjacent tissues. Regarding the study as a whole: Luminal-like breast cancer showed significantly higher tumor–nontumor repertoire similarity than basal-like. The data were judged consistent with most tumor T cells coming from lymph node and expanding in tumor. Compared with lymph nodes, tumors were less diverse; compared with nontumor tissue, more.

The lymph nodes were axillary draining lymph nodes from breast cancer patients. This CDR3 is built from 11 residues. Germline V gene sequence: CDR1 SGHTA, CDR2 FQGNSA. MiXCR, applied by TCRdb to the multiplex PCR reads, yields one record per CDR3 protein. Here the sample spans some 130,000 distinct CDR3 sequences, about 20% being singletons. This clonotype has a count of ten or more. Its antigen is unknown. A read error may produce the germline difference seen at one junction end. This TCR came from a female donor with breast cancer. Some clones in this sample may be carry-over from other donors' samples. The rearrangement joins TRBV7-2 to TRBJ2-5; D gene uncertain. The sequenced material came from axillary lymph node tissue. CDR3 loop: CASSLAETQYF. CDR3 sequence (DNA): TGCGCCAGCAGCTTGGCCGAGACCCAGTACTTC.